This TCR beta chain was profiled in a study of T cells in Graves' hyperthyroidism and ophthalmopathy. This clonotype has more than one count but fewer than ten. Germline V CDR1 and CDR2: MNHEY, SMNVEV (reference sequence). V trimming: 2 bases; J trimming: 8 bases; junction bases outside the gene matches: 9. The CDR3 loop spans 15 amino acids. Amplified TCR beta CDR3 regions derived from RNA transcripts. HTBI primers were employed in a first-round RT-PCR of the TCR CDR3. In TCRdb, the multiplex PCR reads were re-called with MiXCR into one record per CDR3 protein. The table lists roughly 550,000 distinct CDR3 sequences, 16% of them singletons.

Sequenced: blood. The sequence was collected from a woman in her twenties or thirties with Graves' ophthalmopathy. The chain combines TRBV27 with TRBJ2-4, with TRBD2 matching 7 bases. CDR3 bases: TGTGCCAGCAGTTTAGTGGGCGGGAGTCGCGACATTCAGTACTTC. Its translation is CASSLVGGSRDIQYF.